This T cell receptor beta chain was retrieved from a study of cytomegalovirus exposure and HLA in healthy donors. General observations from the study: V- and J-gene trimming of TCR beta was linked (in a later analysis) to a missense DCLRE1C variant. Within an earlier analysis, most TCR beta V segments proved productive either about 87% or about 30% of the time.

The CDR3 totals 15 residues. The germline V gene has CDR1 SNHLY and CDR2 FYNNEI. V was trimmed by 4 bases and J by 2 bases, leaving 14 bases between them. The PCR had 60 Vbeta and 13 Jbeta primers. Using immunoSEQ multiplex PCR, the repertoire was profiled, and TCRdb retains in-frame clones only, with some absent. The table records roughly 130,000 clones, 80% of them present only once. In the case of this clone: Its antigen is as yet unknown.

V gene TRBV2 combines with J gene TRBJ2-5, with TRBD1 as a possible D gene (6 bases). What was sequenced was PBMCs. This TCR was recovered from a man aged 35-49 years in good health and CMV-seronegative. The CDR3 region has the DNA TGTGCCAGCAGTGTATTAGGACAGAGGCAAGAGACCCAGTACTTC. It codes for CASSVLGQRQETQYF.